This entry lists 6 T cell receptor beta chains sequenced from one sample in a study of human T cells and chemical hapten exposure. TCRdb fed the 5' RACE reads into MiXCR, producing one record per CDR3 protein. Among about 110,000 distinct CDR3 sequences, 19% were seen once, and the ten largest hold roughly 2.8%. Whole blood that had not been fractionated was the source of extracted total RNA. All receptors come from a human donor in good health.

This clonotype has only a few counts. V gene TRBV28 combines with J gene TRBJ1-2; tentatively, D is TRBD1 (5 bases). This CDR3 has 14 residues. Germline V gene sequence: CDR1 MDHEN, CDR2 SYDVKM. Between the trimmed V and J ends, which lost 7 bases and 2 bases, there was a span of 14 bases. The CDR3 sequence: CASINRPGNYGYTF. The CDR3 DNA reads as TGTGCCAGCATTAACCGGCCAGGGAACTATGGCTACACCTTC.

The chain links TRBV14 to TRBJ2-5; D is possibly TRBD1 or TRBD2 (5 bases each). CDR1 is SGHDN, CDR2 FVKESK, per germline. The CDR3 contains 15 residues. V dropped 0 bases and J dropped 3 bases, with 11 bases sitting between them. In nucleotides, the CDR3 is TGTGCCAGCAGCCAAGATCTGGGACCAGAAGAGACCCAGTACTTC. Encoded protein: CASSQDLGPEETQYF.

The chain uses TRBV27 and TRBJ1-5; 8 bases map to TRBD1. The V gene end was trimmed by 6 bases and the J gene end by 1 base; junction bases not matched to a gene: 8. Per germline, CDR1 MNHEY and CDR2 SMNVEV (reference sequence). This CDR3 is 16 amino acids long. CDR3 sequence reads: CASSRGTGGSNQPQHF. The CDR3 DNA sequence: TGTGCCAGCAGCCGTGGGACAGGTGGCAGCAATCAGCCCCAGCATTTT.

This rearrangement joins TRBV18 to TRBJ2-3; 8 bases align to TRBD1. This CDR3 has 15 residues. The ends lost 2 bases at V and 4 bases at J; junction bases unmatched: 5. Per germline, CDR1 KGHSH and CDR2 LQKENI. The CDR3 here is CASSPGQGPADTQYF. Written as DNA, the CDR3 is TGTGCCAGCTCACCAGGACAGGGCCCCGCAGATACGCAGTATTTT.

The chain employs TRBV25-1 and TRBJ2-7; D might be TRBD1 (6 bases). Germline CDR1 and CDR2: MGHDK and SYGVNS. The CDR3 consists of 15 residues. The V and J ends lost 6 bases and 0 bases respectively, with 15 bases between them. The CDR3 DNA sequence: TGTGCCAGCAGCGAGCGGACAGTTAGCTCCTACGAGCAGTACTTC. It codes for CASSERTVSSYEQYF.

The gene calls are TRBV12-3 or TRBV12-4 and TRBJ2-1; TRBD1 matches 8 bases. The CDR3 runs to 13 residues. The V gene end was trimmed by 7 bases and the J gene end by 7 bases; junction bases not matched to a gene: 6. The CDR3 protein is CASNSGQENEQFF. CDR3 nucleotide sequence: TGTGCCAGCAATTCGGGACAGGAGAATGAGCAGTTCTTC.